This T cell receptor (beta chain) was found in a study of CD8 T cells in ankylosing spondylitis. Study results and caveats: In ankylosing spondylitis patients, matched synovial fluid reportedly showed significant enrichment of disease-linked clones. Some of the motif variants had earlier been found in reactive arthritis patients' fluid and blood. Roughly eight highly homologous variants formed a TCR beta motif that appeared characteristic of ankylosing spondylitis blood.

Quantitative 5'-RACE was performed with molecular barcodes, and it yielded the TCR beta libraries. TCRdb called the 5' RACE reads again in MiXCR, with one record for every CDR3 protein. This sample yields 250,000 or so distinct CDR3 sequences, of which 10% are seen a single time; approximately 2.5% belongs to the top ten. After removal of 4 bases from V and 3 bases from J, the junction contained 3 bases not matched to a gene. The CDR3 covers 13 residues. Germline V CDR1 and CDR2: SGHRS, YFSETQ. In this sample, this clonotype turned up many times. Antigen unknown. This TCR was recovered from a male donor with ankylosing spondylitis or in good health (not recorded which). The specimen was blood, either unsorted or a sorted T cell fraction (not recorded which). The chain recombines TRBV5-1 with TRBJ1-2; TRBD1 aligns across 7 bases. CDR3 sequence: CASSRTGDYGYTF. CDR3 bases: TGCGCCAGCAGCCGGACAGGAGACTATGGCTACACCTTC. Supplemented by reference TRBV5-1 and TRBJ1-2, the full variable domain reads KAGVTQTPRYLIKTRGQQVTLSCSPISGHRSVSWYQQTPGQGLQFLFEYFSETQRNKGNFPGRFSGRQFSNSRSEMNVSTLELGDSALYLCASSRTGDYGYTFGSGTRLTVV.